This TCR beta chain was recovered during a study of cytomegalovirus exposure and HLA in healthy donors. Looking at the study overall: In an earlier analysis, around 100 million unique TCR beta sequences were found from some 200 million T cells.

In regard to this clone: Its target is unknown.

This PCR relied on a set of 60 Vbeta primers and 13 Jbeta primers. Profiled with immunoSEQ multiplex PCR; TCRdb holds only in-frame clones, not every one. Here the sample spans about 140,000 clones, around 79% being singletons. V lost 7 bases, J lost 9 bases, and 19 bases lay in between. Germline V lookup: CDR1 MNHEY, CDR2 SVGAGI. The CDR3 totals 14 residues. Study-level points and caveats: In a later analysis, compared with equally common non-associated chains, HLA-associated beta chains were more expanded. Rates of TCR association differed by HLA locus in a later analysis, with DRB1 highest and HLA-C lowest.

V is TRBV6-5 and J is TRBJ2-1; D may be TRBD2 (6 bases). The receptor comes from a man younger than 35 in good health and CMV-seronegative. What was sequenced was PBMCs. This CDR3 reads CASTPGLKLSEQFF. CDR3 sequence (DNA): TGTGCCAGCACTCCGGGACTTAAGCTCAGTGAGCAGTTCTTC.